This TCR beta chain was sequenced for a study of blood T cell repertoires in COVID-19 (dated by TCRdb to the early 2020s). Some background on the complete study: Samples from collaborators originated in the United States, Italy and Spain and spanned both the acute and convalescent phases of COVID-19. The material from the prospective study consisted of cDNA or gDNA derived from T cells, B-cell-depleted T cells, or PBMCs. The samples were drawn from two sources: the first 160 participants of the ongoing ImmuneRACE study, and over 950 subjects contributed by 6 global collaborators. Deeply sampled blood TCRbeta repertoires from subjects exposed to, actively infected with, or recovered from COVID-19 were included in the dataset. Where available, HLA class I and class II types were obtained from metadata supplied by the sample provider rather than from assay-based typing. Sample metadata almost always included a de-identified subject ID, COVID-19 status, age in years and sex. The repertoires were released in a freely available public database intended as a resource for research on the immune response to SARS-CoV-2.

CDR1 and CDR2 are drawn from the germline V gene: SNHLY, FYNNEI. Relative to germline, V is 6 bases shorter and J is 0 bases shorter, with 11 bases between their ends. The CDR3 holds 14 amino acids from the cysteine to the phenylalanine. This entry keeps only the CDR3 DNA: 42 bases, framed from base 1. Study-level results and caveats: The quantity of clinical and demographic metadata differed by source and by participant and was supplied without curation.

TCRbeta CDR3 regions were amplified from genomic DNA using the immunoSEQ Assay, a bias-controlled multiplex PCR. On the study's bioinformatics: Nucleated cell counts per sample were estimated from amplification of reference gene primers within the assay. To quantify the absolute abundance of each unique TCRbeta CDR3 rearrangement, sequence reads were collapsed and filtered. For each sample, productive Simpson clonality was calculated as the square root of Simpson's diversity index over productive rearrangements. TCRdb holds this immuneACCESS table with in-frame rearrangements only. Some clones are missing; in checked studies, unresolved V genes explain under half, and the rest has no known cause. V and J calls and clone size are given by that table; D and trimming were obtained from the DNA. The sample yields some 73,000 clones; about 85% were counted once. The ten largest clones add up to approximately 35% of the sample.

The collaborating institutions used their own protocols to collect whole blood in K2EDTA tubes. Collaborator samples were shipped for TCRbeta analysis as frozen whole blood, isolated PBMCs, or DNA extracted from either sample type. Regarding this clone: Its recognized antigen is unknown. It has no much larger one-base neighbor in the sample; base qualities were not kept.

The source is a woman older than 75 with active or convalescent COVID-19. In this chain, TRBV2 is recombined with TRBJ1-2, with the D gene not confidently named. Sequenced material: peripheral blood. The CDR3 has the sequence CASRPGGSNYGYTF. The DNA sequence follows: TGTGCCAGCAGGCCCGGCGGTTCTAACTATGGCTACACCTTC.